This T cell receptor beta chain was sequenced in a study of cytomegalovirus exposure and HLA in healthy donors (dated by TCRdb to about 2017). Broadly, across the study: In an earlier analysis of under 750 of the donors, roughly 300 Gb of sequence data and approximately 120 million unique TCR beta sequences from about 180 million T cells were reported. Roughly 300 gigabases of sequencing data and roughly 80 million unique TCR sequences made up an early release that covered fewer than 650 HLA-typed donors. Of the 300 to 450 genotyped donors, approximately 80% were placed in the genetic ancestry cluster associated with self-reported Caucasian donors. The aim of the study was to test whether cataloging public T cell receptors could identify signatures of past pathogen exposure. The study profiled the T cell repertoires of under 850 subjects by immunosequencing and related them to cytomegalovirus serostatus. Along with the roughly 710-subject first cohort, a separate validation cohort of over 90 different subjects was used. To predict cytomegalovirus infection status, the study combined high-throughput TCR immunosequencing, statistical association of individual TCRs with disease status, and machine learning. To study patterns of TCR occurrence, a later analysis re-analyzed previously published TCR beta repertoires from 666 donors and added high-resolution HLA genotyping. Rather than using new phenotypic data, the later analysis identified candidate immune exposures from TCR beta sequences and from how often those sequences occurred across donors. An earlier analysis of around 540 of the donors applied high-throughput TCR beta sequencing to assess whether each TCR beta V gene segment acted as functional or pseudogenic. Donor age, sex, ethnicity and CMV serostatus were collected together with the repertoire data. A later genetic analysis took genome-wide SNP genotypes for about 65% of the 666 donors and used that subset as a discovery cohort. Every discovery cohort repertoire had been produced on one sequencing platform. HLA typing included class I and class II loci at four-digit resolution. The number of typed donors differed by locus: about 620-630 for A, B, C, DRB1 and DQB1; 522 for DQA1; some 610 for DPA1; and approximately 450 for DPB1. Five DR-DQ haplotypes were handled as single units for association and clustering, since linkage in the cohort was strong. Among 300 to 450 genotyped donors of the cohort, an average of approximately 230,000 unique TCR beta nucleotide sequences were sequenced per donor, around 18% of them non-productive. General study outcomes and caveats: In a later genetic analysis, fewer N-insertions in productive TCRs were reported among donors in an Asian-associated ancestry cluster than the approximately 670-donor mean. Most CMV-associated TCR beta chains appeared to be HLA-restricted in a later analysis, and the HLA associations seemed to be driven largely by CMV exposure. Because HLA typing was missing for some donors at each locus, association tests included only the typed subset. Some IMGT-functional V segments, including TRBV6-2 and TRBV6-3, could not be distinguished by the 87-base-pair reads and were therefore excluded. Correlated functional status among segregating V segments might reflect linkage disequilibrium, but an unknown experimental factor could not be ruled out. Broadly in line with IMGT annotations, most TCR beta V segments showed up in productive rearrangements about 87% or about 30% of the time in an earlier analysis of several hundred of the donors. The classifier was reported to diagnose cytomegalovirus status with high specificity and sensitivity in both the original cohort and the validation cohort. At a false discovery rate of 0.05, a later analysis linked under 20,000 TCR beta sequences to specific HLA alleles. A cluster of highly shared sequence variants was judged likely to be a technical artifact of the sequencing pipeline. A later genetic analysis associated a missense DCLRE1C variant with V-gene and J-gene trimming of TCR beta chains, and an independent cohort replicated the association. In a later analysis, HLA-associated TCR beta chains were found to be more clonally expanded and to have lower generation probabilities than equally common non-associated chains. The authors suggested that the approach could potentially be generalized to other disease states and immunological phenotypes. According to a later analysis, parvovirus B19, influenza, CMV and Epstein-Barr virus appeared linked to several top co-occurrence clusters. A few of the identified cytomegalovirus-associated TCR beta chains were confirmed in vitro to be specific for cytomegalovirus antigens. While some public TCRs were present in many individuals, most TCR sequences turned up only very rarely across donors. When HLA alleles, especially DR and DQ, strongly co-occurred, TCR associations were difficult to assign to individual alleles. Because counts were too low, about 15 rarely observed V segments, including chromosome 9 orphons, were left out of the earlier analysis of 587 of the donors. A further reported finding was that TCR beta sequences accurately predicted the HLA-A and HLA-B alleles for most subjects in the first cohort. The presence/absence analyses assumed that sequencing depth was roughly uniform across donors, and that assumption may not be true. The cohort was sequenced for TCR beta chains only, and without alpha or paired-chain data the features that could be detected were limited. The only immune exposure information available for the cohort was CMV serostatus. The study gave a list of some 150 TCR beta chains associated with cytomegalovirus. In a later analysis, TCR association rates were found to vary across HLA loci, with the most associated TCRs seen for DRB1 alleles and the fewest for HLA-C alleles.

The library was generated by the immunoSEQ multiplex PCR assay. For the multiplex PCR, a mixture combining 60 forward primers for TCR Vbeta segments and 13 reverse primers for TCR Jbeta segments was used. Amplification of the CDR3 region of rearranged TCR beta genes was performed with a multiplex PCR assay on genomic DNA. Amplified TCR beta libraries were sequenced as 87-base-pair reads on the Illumina HiSeq System. From the authors' description of their analysis: A later analysis counted tens of millions of unique TCR beta chains across the 666 repertoires, and some 11 million of these chains were shared by at least two donors. To remove PCR and sequencing errors, raw reads were error-corrected and collapsed into unique sequences using a nearest-neighbor algorithm that merged closely related sequences. V, D and J gene segments were assigned by aligning CDR3 sequences to IMGT reference sequences. For a sequence to be retained, at least a six-nucleotide match to both a V gene segment and a J gene segment was required. A rearrangement was called productive if the CDR3 had no stop codons and remained in frame with V and J, and every other rearrangement was called non-productive. Following IMGT convention, CDR3 was defined as the stretch from the second conserved V-encoded cysteine up to the conserved J-encoded phenylalanine. Sequences without an unambiguous match to a single V gene segment were excluded from the earlier analysis of a few hundred of the donors. In an earlier analysis of 500 to 750 of the donors, V segments were called functional above 56.7% productive rearrangements and were called segregating when the between-donor standard deviation exceeded 5%. A statistical classification framework was developed to diagnose cytomegalovirus status using the catalog of TCR beta chain sequences. In a later analysis, V and J genes were assigned by comparing TCR nucleotide sequences against IMGT/GENE-DB human TR gene sequences. The TCRdist pipeline was used in a later analysis to assign CDR3 sequences and most-parsimonious VDJ recombination scenarios. In a later analysis, each TCR beta chain was defined by its CDR3 amino acid sequence together with its V-gene family, and reads without a unique V-gene family were excluded. In a later analysis, approximately 640 highly shared, low-generation-probability nucleotide sequences were removed to address suspected cross-contamination and a sequencing artifact. For each public chain, a later analysis derived a clonal expansion index from normalized ranks of inferred template counts within each repertoire. Generation probabilities in a later analysis came from a VDJ recombination model fitted to out-of-frame rearrangements, and those results were checked against IGoR. Hypergeometric tests were used in a later analysis to score TCR-TCR, TCR-HLA and TCR-CMV co-occurrence, with a repertoire-size bias correction applied to the TCR pairs. False discovery rates were estimated in a later analysis by permuting HLA or CMV assignments 20 times. In a later analysis, co-occurring TCRs were grouped using DBSCAN, and TCRdist sequence similarity was added for clustering within HLA-allele-positive subsets. For co-occurrence clustering, repertoires with fewer than 30,000 or more than 120,000 public chains were excluded, along with four to six repertoires with anomalous nucleotide sharing. As stored in TCRdb, this immuneACCESS dataset retains in-frame rearrangements with V and J assigned. A fraction of the clones does not appear; measured against another copy, unresolved V genes explain less than half of the discrepancy, and the remainder lacks a known reason. That table supplies the V and J calls and clone size; D and trimming were determined from the DNA. The sample includes under 170,000 clones, with around 79% observed a single time. The top ten clones comprise about 3.7% of the sample.

The cohort was made up of approximately 670 healthy bone marrow donors. Cohort members were all nominally healthy when sampled, although unrecorded immune exposures were likely present. CMV serostatus was recorded as positive for about 300 and negative for about half of the 666 cohort members, whereas no CMV serostatus was recorded for the donor in question. Every donor gave a peripheral blood sample, and the peripheral blood mononuclear cells from that sample were used for TCR beta sequencing. The Qiagen DNeasy Blood Extraction Kit was used to extract genomic DNA from the blood cell samples. From the cysteine through the phenylalanine, the CDR3 covers 19 amino acids. Only the CDR3 DNA is retained, 57 bases long and in frame from the first base. From V the trimming removes 3 bases and from J it removes 2 bases, while the gene matches leave 13 bases of the junction unaccounted for. Based on the germline V gene, the CDR1 and CDR2 sequences are MDHEN and SYDVKM.

A remark on this clone: It has no known antigen specificity. The input lacks base qualities; no much larger clone sits a single base away.

The rearranged chain carries TRBV28 and TRBJ2-7, with 13 bases aligning to TRBD2. The source of this sequence is a human donor in good health. The sequencing input was PBMCs. The DNA is TGTGCCAGCAGTTTGGATATAGTGGGACTAGCGGGACCACCCTACGAGCAGTACTTC. Protein translation: CASSLDIVGLAGPPYEQYF.